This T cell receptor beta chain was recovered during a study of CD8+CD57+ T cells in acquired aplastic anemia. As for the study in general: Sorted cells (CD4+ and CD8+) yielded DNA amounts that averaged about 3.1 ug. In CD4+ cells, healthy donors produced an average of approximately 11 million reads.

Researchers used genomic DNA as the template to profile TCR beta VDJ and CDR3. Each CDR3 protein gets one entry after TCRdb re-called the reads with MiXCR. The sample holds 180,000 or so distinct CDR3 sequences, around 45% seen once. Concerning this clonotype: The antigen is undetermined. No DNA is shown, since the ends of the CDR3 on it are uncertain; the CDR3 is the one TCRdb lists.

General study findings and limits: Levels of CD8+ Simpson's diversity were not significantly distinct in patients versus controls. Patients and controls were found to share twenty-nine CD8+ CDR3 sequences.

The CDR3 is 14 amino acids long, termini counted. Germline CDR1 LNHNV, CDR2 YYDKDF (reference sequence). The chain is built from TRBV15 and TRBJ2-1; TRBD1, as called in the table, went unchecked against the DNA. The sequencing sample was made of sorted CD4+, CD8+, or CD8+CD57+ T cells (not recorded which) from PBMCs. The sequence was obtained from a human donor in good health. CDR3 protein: CATSRPQVAGGAFF.